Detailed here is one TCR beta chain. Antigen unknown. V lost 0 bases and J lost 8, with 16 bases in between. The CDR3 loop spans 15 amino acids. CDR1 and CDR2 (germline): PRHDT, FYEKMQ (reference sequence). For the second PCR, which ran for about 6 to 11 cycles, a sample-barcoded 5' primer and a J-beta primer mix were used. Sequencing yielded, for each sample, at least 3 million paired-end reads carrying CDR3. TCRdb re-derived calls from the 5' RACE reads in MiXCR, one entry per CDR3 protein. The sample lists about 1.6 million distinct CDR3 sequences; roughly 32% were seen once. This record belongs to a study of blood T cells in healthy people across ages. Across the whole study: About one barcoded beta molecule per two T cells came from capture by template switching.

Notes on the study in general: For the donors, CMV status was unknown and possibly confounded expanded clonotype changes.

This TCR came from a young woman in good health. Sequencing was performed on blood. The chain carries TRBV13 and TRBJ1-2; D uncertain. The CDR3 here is CASSLGAGGFRGYTF. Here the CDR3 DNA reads TGTGCCAGCAGCTTAGGGGCCGGAGGTTTTCGGGGCTACACCTTC. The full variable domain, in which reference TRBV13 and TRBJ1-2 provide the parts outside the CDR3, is AAGVIQSPRHLIKEKRETATLKCYPIPRHDTVYWYQQGPGQDPQFLISFYEKMQSDKGSIPDRFSAQQFSDYHSELNMSSLELGDSALYFCASSLGAGGFRGYTFGSGTRLTVV.